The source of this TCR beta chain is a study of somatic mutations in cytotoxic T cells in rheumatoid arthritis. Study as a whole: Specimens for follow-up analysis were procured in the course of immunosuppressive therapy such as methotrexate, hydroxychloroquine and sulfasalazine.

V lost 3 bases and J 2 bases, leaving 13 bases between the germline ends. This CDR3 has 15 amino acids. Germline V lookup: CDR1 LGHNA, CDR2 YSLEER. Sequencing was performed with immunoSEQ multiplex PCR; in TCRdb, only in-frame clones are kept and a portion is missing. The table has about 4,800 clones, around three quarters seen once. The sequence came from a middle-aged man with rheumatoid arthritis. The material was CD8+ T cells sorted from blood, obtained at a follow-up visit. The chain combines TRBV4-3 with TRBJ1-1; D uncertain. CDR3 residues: CASSQEEQRNTEAFF. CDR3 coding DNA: TGCGCCAGCAGCCAGGAGGAACAGCGTAACACTGAAGCTTTCTTT.